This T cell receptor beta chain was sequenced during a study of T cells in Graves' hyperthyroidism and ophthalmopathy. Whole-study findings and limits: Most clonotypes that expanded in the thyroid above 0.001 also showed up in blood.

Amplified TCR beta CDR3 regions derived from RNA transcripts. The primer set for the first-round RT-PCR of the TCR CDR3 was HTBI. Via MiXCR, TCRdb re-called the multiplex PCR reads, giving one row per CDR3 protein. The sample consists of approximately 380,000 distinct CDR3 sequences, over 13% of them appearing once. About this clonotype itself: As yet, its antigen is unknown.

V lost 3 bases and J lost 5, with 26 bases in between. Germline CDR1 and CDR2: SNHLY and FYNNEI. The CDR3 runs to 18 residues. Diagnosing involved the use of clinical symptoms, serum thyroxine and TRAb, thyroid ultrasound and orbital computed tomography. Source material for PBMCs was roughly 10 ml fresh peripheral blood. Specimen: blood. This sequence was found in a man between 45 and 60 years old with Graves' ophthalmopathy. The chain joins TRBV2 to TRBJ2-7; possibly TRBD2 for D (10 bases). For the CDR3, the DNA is TGTGCCAGCAGTGAGTTGGACAGGGGTAGCGGGAGGACGGACGAGCAGTACTTC. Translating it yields CASSELDRGSGRTDEQYF.